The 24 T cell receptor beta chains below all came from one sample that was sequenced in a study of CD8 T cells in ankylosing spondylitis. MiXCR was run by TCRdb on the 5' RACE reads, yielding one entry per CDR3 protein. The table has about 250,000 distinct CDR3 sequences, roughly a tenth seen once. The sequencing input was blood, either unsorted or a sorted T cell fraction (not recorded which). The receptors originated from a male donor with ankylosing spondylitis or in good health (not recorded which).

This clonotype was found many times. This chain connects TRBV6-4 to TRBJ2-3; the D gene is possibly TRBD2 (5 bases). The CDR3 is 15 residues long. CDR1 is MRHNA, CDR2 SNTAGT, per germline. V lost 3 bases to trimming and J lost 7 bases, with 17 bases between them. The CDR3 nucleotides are TGTGCCAGCAGTGAGGAGAGGACTCGCTCGAATACGCAGTATTTT. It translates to CASSEERTRSNTQYF.

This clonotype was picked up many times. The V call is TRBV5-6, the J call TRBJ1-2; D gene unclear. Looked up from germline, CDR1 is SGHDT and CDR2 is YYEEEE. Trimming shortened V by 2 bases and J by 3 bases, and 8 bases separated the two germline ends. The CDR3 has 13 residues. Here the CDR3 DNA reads TGTGCCAGCAGCTTATCACCGGACTATGGCTACACCTTC. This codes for CASSLSPDYGYTF.

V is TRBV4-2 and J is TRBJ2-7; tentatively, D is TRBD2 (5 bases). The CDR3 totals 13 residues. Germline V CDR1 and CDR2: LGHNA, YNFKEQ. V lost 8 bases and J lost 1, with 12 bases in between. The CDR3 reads CASGPGVSYEQYF. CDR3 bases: TGTGCCAGCGGCCCCGGGGTTTCCTACGAGCAGTACTTC.

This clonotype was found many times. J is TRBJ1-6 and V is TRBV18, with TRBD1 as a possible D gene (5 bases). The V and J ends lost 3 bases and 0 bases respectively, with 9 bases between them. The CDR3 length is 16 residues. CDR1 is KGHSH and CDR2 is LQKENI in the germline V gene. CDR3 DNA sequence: TGTGCCAGCTCACCCGGAGGGGACTCCTATAATTCACCCCTCCACTTT. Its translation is CASSPGGDSYNSPLHF.

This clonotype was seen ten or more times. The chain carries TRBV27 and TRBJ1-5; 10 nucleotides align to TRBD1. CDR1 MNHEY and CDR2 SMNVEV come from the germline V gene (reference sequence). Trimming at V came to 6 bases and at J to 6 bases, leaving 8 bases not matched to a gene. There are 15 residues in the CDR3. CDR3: CASRPGQGIGQPQHF. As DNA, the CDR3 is TGTGCCAGCAGACCGGGACAGGGGATAGGTCAGCCCCAGCATTTT.

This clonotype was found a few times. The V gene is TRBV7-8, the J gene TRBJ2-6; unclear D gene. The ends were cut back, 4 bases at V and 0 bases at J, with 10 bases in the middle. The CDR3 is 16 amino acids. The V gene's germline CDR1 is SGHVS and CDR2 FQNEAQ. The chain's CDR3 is CASSSVLFSGANVLTF. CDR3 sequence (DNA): TGTGCCAGCAGCTCAGTCCTTTTCTCTGGGGCCAACGTCCTGACTTTC. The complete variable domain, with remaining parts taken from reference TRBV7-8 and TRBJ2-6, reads GAGVSQSPRYKVAKRGQDVALRCDPISGHVSLFWYQQALGQGPEFLTYFQNEAQLDKSGLPSDRFFAERPEGSVSTLKIQRTQQEDSAVYLCASSSVLFSGANVLTFGAGSRLTVL.

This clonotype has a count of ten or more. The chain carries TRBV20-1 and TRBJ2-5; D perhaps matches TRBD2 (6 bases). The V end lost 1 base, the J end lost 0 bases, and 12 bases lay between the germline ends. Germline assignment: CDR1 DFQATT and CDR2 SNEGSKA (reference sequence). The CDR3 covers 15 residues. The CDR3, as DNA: TGCAGTGCTAGAGTGGGGGGTCTGTACCAAGAGACCCAGTACTTC. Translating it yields CSARVGGLYQETQYF.

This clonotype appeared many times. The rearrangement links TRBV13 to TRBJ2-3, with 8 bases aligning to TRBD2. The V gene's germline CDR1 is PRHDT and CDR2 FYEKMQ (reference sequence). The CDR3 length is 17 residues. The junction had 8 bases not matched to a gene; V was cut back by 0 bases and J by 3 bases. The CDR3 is CASSLGVSGSLTDTQYF. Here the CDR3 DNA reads TGTGCCAGCAGCTTAGGAGTGAGCGGGAGTCTTACAGATACGCAGTATTTT. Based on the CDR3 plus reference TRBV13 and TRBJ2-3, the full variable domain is AAGVIQSPRHLIKEKRETATLKCYPIPRHDTVYWYQQGPGQDPQFLISFYEKMQSDKGSIPDRFSAQQFSDYHSELNMSSLELGDSALYFCASSLGVSGSLTDTQYFGPGTRLTVL.

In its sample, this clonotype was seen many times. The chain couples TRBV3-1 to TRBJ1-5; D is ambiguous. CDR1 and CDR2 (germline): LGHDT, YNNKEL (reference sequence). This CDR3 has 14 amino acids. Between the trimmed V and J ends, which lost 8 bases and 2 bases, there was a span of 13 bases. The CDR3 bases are TGTGCCAGCGGTCCGGGCGGTGGCAATCAGCCCCAGCATTTT. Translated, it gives CASGPGGGNQPQHF.

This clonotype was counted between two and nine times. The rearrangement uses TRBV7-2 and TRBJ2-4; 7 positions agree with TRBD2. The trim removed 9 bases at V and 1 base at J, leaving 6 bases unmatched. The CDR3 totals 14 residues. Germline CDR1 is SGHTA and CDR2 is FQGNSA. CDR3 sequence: CASGEGVAKNIQYF. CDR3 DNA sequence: TGTGCCAGTGGGGAGGGTGTGGCCAAAAACATTCAGTACTTC.

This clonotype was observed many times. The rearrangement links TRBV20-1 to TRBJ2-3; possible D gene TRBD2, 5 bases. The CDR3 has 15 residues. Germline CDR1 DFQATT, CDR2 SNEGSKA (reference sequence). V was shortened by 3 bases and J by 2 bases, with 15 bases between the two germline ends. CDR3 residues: CSARSEGGNTDTQYF. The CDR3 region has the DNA TGCAGTGCTAGGTCCGAGGGCGGAAACACAGATACGCAGTATTTT.

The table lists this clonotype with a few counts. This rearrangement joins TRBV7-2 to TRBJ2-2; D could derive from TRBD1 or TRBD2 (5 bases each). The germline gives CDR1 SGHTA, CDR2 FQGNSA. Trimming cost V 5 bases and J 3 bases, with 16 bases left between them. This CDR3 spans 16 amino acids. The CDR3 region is CASSPPIGADTGELFF. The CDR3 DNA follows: TGTGCCAGCAGCCCTCCGATCGGGGCGGACACCGGGGAGCTGTTTTTT. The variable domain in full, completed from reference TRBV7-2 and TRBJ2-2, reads GAGVSQSPSNKVTEKGKDVELRCDPISGHTALYWYRQSLGQGLEFLIYFQGNSAPDKSGLPSDRFSAERTGGSVSTLTIQRTQQEDSAVYLCASSPPIGADTGELFFGEGSRLTVL.

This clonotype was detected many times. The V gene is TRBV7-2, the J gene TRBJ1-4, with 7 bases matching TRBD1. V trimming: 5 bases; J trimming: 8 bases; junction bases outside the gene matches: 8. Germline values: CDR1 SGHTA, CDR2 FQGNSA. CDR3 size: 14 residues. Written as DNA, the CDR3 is TGTGCCAGCAGCCAAAGACAGGGTCGAGAAAAACTGTTTTTT. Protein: CASSQRQGREKLFF. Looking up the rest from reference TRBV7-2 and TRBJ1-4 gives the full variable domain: GAGVSQSPSNKVTEKGKDVELRCDPISGHTALYWYRQSLGQGLEFLIYFQGNSAPDKSGLPSDRFSAERTGGSVSTLTIQRTQQEDSAVYLCASSQRQGREKLFFGSGTQLSVL.

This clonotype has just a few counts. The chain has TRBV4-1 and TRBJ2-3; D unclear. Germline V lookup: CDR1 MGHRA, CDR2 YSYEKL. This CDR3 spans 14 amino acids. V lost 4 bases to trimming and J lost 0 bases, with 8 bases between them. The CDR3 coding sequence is TGCGCCAGCAGCCGATCACCTAGCACAGATACGCAGTATTTT. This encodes CASSRSPSTDTQYF.

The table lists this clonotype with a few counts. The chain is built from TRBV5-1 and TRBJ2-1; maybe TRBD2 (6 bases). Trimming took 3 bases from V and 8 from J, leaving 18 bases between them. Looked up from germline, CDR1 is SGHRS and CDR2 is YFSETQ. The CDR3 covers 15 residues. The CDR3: CASSSIVSPGDEQFF. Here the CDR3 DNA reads TGCGCCAGCAGCTCGATCGTTTCGCCGGGGGATGAGCAGTTCTTC.

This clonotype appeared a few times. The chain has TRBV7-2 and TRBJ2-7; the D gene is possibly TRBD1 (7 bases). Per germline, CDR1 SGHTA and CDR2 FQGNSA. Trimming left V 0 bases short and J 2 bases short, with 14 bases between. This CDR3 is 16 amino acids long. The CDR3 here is CASSLAGGDSAYEQYF. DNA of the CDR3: TGTGCCAGCAGCTTAGCGGGCGGGGACAGTGCCTACGAGCAGTACTTC.

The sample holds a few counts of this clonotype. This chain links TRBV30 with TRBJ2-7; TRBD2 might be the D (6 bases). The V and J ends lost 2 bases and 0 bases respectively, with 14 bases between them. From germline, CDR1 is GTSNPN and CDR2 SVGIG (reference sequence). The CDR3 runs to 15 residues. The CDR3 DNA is TGTGCCTGGAGTTTTGGGGGGTCCCACTCCTACGAGCAGTACTTC. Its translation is CAWSFGGSHSYEQYF.

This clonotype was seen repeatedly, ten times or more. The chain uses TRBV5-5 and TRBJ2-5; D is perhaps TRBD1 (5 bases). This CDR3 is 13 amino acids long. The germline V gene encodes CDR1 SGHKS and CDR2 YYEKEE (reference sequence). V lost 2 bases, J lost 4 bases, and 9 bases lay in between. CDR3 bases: TGTGCCAGCAGCTTTAGGGGAAGAGAGACCCAGTACTTC. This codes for CASSFRGRETQYF. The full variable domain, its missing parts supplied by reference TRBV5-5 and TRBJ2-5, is DAGVTQSPTHLIKTRGQQVTLRCSPISGHKSVSWYQQVLGQGPQFIFQYYEKEERGRGNFPDRFSARQFPNYSSELNVNALLLGDSALYLCASSFRGRETQYFGPGTRLLVL.

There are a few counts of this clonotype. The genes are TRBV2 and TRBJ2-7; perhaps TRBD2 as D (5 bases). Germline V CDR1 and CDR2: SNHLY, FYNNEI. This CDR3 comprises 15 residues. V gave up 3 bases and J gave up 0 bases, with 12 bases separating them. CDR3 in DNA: TGTGCCAGCAGTGACCAGCGGTTGAGCTCCTACGAGCAGTACTTC. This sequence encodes CASSDQRLSSYEQYF.

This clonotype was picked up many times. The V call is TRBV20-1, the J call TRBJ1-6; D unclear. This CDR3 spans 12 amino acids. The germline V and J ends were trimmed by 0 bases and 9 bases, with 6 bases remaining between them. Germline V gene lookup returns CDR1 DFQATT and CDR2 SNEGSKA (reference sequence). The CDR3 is CSAREKVSPLHF. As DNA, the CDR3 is TGCAGTGCTAGAGAAAAGGTTTCACCCCTCCACTTT.

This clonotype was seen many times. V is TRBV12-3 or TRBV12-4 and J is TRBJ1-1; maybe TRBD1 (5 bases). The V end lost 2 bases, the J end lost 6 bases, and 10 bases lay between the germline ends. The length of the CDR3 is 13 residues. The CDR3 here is CASSLYLTAEAFF. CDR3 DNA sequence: TGTGCCAGCAGTTTATATTTGACAGCTGAAGCTTTCTTT.

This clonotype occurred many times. This CDR3 reads CASSQDWDYNEQFF. The CDR3 DNA reads TGTGCCAGCAGCCAAGATTGGGACTACAATGAGCAGTTCTTC. The genes are TRBV14 and TRBJ2-1; D gene unclear. The CDR3 is 14 residues long. The V gene's germline CDR1 is SGHDN and CDR2 FVKESK. Between the trimmed V and J ends, which lost 0 bases and 3 bases, there was a span of 6 bases.

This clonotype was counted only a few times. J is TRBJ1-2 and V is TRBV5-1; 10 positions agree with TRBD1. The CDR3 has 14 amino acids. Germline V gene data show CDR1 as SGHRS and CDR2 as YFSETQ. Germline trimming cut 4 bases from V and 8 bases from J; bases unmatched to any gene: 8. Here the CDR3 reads CASSTSGTGEGYTF. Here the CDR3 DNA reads TGCGCCAGCAGCACCTCCGGGACAGGGGAGGGCTACACCTTC. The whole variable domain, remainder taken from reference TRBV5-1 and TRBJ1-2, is KAGVTQTPRYLIKTRGQQVTLSCSPISGHRSVSWYQQTPGQGLQFLFEYFSETQRNKGNFPGRFSGRQFSNSRSEMNVSTLELGDSALYLCASSTSGTGEGYTFGSGTRLTVV.

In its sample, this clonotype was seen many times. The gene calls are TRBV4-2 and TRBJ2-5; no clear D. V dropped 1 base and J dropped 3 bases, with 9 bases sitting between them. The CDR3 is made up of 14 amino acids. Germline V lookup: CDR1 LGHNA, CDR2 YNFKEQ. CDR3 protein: CASSQAALKETQYF. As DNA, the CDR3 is TGTGCCAGCAGCCAAGCGGCCCTGAAAGAGACCCAGTACTTC.